This T cell receptor (beta chain) appears in the sequencing data of a study of blood T cell repertoires in COVID-19. Overall study context: Sites across the United States, Italy and Spain contributed samples from acute and convalescent COVID-19. Nucleic acid was either cDNA or gDNA, and it came from T cells, B-cell-depleted T cells, or PBMCs.

Deletions cut 0 bases from V and 1 base from J, with 10 bases between. Germline V gives CDR1 SGDLS, CDR2 YYNGEE. The CDR3 has 15 amino acids. Study processing details: For nucleated cells, counts were estimated from reference gene primer amplification. Profiling relied on immunoSEQ multiplex PCR, and the TCRdb table lists in-frame clones only, not all of them. V, J and clone size are taken as reported in that table, and D and trimming were inferred from the DNA itself. The data hold roughly 300,000 clones, with 65% to 90% observed a single time. This receptor was obtained from a human donor in a cohort sampled during active COVID-19. Input material: peripheral blood. The gene calls are TRBV9 and TRBJ1-1, with D perhaps TRBD1 (5 bases). CDR3 DNA sequence: TGTGCCAGCAGCGTAGGGGGCAGGACGAACACTGAAGCTTTCTTT. This codes for CASSVGGRTNTEAFF.